Following are 23 T cell receptor beta chains from one sample sequenced in a study of T-cell reconstitution after alpha-beta-depleted transplantation in children. The library targeted TCRbeta and was prepared with unique molecular identifiers. Each CDR3 protein gets one entry after TCRdb re-called the PCR reads with MiXCR. Seen here are 450,000 to 600,000 distinct CDR3 sequences, approximately 32% observed once, and the top ten hold around 2.3%. The specimen comprised PBMCs from the stem cell graft donor, sampled from the stem cell graft. The receptors were sampled from a human donor who donated a stem cell graft to a child with aplastic anemia.

This chain joins TRBV5-1 and TRBJ2-5; D gene uncertain. This CDR3 has 14 amino acids. Trimming shortened V by 5 bases and J by 2 bases, and 13 bases separated the two germline ends. Germline CDR1 SGHRS, CDR2 YFSETQ. CDR3 protein: CASRMDSVQETQYF. Written as DNA, the CDR3 is TGCGCCAGCAGAATGGATTCAGTACAAGAGACCCAGTACTTC.

This clonotype has more than one count but fewer than ten. This sequence joins TRBV20-1 and TRBJ2-7; 8 bases fit TRBD1. Germline V gives CDR1 DFQATT, CDR2 SNEGSKA (reference sequence). The V gene end was trimmed by 6 bases and the J gene end by 2 bases; junction bases not matched to a gene: 6. The CDR3 has 13 amino acids. CDR3 sequence reads: CSASDRVAYEQYF. The CDR3 region has the DNA TGCAGTGCATCGGACAGGGTTGCCTACGAGCAGTACTTC.

The sample holds a few counts of this clonotype. The chain recombines TRBV12-3 or TRBV12-4 with TRBJ1-1; D call uncertain. V was cut by 5 bases and J by 0 bases, with 16 bases left in between. The CDR3 is made up of 16 amino acids. The CDR3: CASSTGPGLMNTEAFF. CDR3 DNA sequence: TGTGCCAGCAGTACTGGACCCGGACTGATGAACACTGAAGCTTTCTTT.

J is TRBJ2-1 and V is TRBV24-1; 7 bases map to TRBD1. There are 15 residues in the CDR3. V shed 2 bases and J 8 bases; nucleotides not matched to a gene: 8. Germline lookup yields CDR1 KGHDR and CDR2 SFDVKD. The CDR3, as DNA: TGTGCCACCAGTGATTCCCGGGACAGTTTCGATGAGCAGTTCTTC. Translated: CATSDSRDSFDEQFF.

This clonotype was detected a few times. The rearrangement uses TRBV20-1 and TRBJ2-1; D may be TRBD1 (5 bases). CDR1 is DFQATT, CDR2 SNEGSKA, per germline (reference sequence). Between the trimmed V and J ends, which lost 0 bases and 8 bases, there was a span of 11 bases. The CDR3 spans 13 residues. The CDR3 DNA reads TGCAGTGCTAGAGATGTGACAGCCCATGAGCAGTTCTTC. It specifies CSARDVTAHEQFF.

This chain's CDR3 is CASSFRPPEGTEAFF. DNA for the CDR3: TGTGCCAGCAGTTTTCGGCCACCAGAAGGGACTGAAGCTTTCTTT. The chain links TRBV27 to TRBJ1-1; D uncertain. The length of the CDR3 is 15 residues. V lost 3 bases and J 5 bases, leaving 16 bases between the germline ends. Germline CDR1 reads MNHEY; CDR2 reads SMNVEV (reference sequence).

This chain connects TRBV5-1 to TRBJ1-3; no definite D call. Germline V gene data show CDR1 as SGHRS and CDR2 as YFSETQ. Trimming shortened V by 0 bases and J by 2 bases, and 6 bases separated the two germline ends. CDR3 length: 14 amino acids. In DNA, the CDR3 is TGCGCCAGCAGCTTGGACGGCACTGGAAACACCATATATTTT. Its translation: CASSLDGTGNTIYF.

The V call is TRBV5-1, the J call TRBJ1-2; D may be TRBD1 (6 bases). V was trimmed by 4 bases and J by 2 bases, leaving 18 bases between them. The germline V gene encodes CDR1 SGHRS and CDR2 YFSETQ. This CDR3 is built from 16 residues. The CDR3, as DNA: TGCGCCAGCAGCCCGGGGGCCGGGGCCTTCAACTATGGCTACACCTTC. It specifies CASSPGAGAFNYGYTF.

The chain employs TRBV3-1 and TRBJ2-7; D gene unclear. Germline CDR1 LGHDT, CDR2 YNNKEL (reference sequence). The CDR3 runs to 12 residues. V lost 5 bases to trimming and J lost 7 bases, with 12 bases between them. CDR3 sequence: CASSMNGQEQYF. Written as DNA, the CDR3 is TGTGCCAGCAGCATGAACGGCCAAGAGCAGTACTTC.

This chain uses TRBV12-3 or TRBV12-4 with TRBJ2-2; the D gene is possibly TRBD2 (5 bases). This CDR3 contains 12 residues. Trimming took 8 bases from V and 4 from J, leaving 8 bases between them. The CDR3 nucleotides read TGTGCCAGCGGAACTAGCACCGGGGAGCTGTTTTTT. As protein: CASGTSTGELFF.

V is TRBV5-1 and J is TRBJ2-6; either TRBD1 or TRBD2 may supply D (7 bases each). The CDR3 runs to 18 residues. Trimming stripped 5 bases from V and 2 bases from J, with 20 bases between. CDR1 and CDR2 from the germline V gene are SGHRS and YFSETQ. The DNA of the CDR3 is TGCGCCAGCAGGCCCGTTCAGGGGGGGTTGGCTGGGGCCAACGTCCTGACTTTC. Translated: CASRPVQGGLAGANVLTF. Drawing the rest from reference TRBV5-1 and TRBJ2-6, the complete variable domain is KAGVTQTPRYLIKTRGQQVTLSCSPISGHRSVSWYQQTPGQGLQFLFEYFSETQRNKGNFPGRFSGRQFSNSRSEMNVSTLELGDSALYLCASRPVQGGLAGANVLTFGAGSRLTVL.

V gene TRBV6-2 or TRBV6-3 combines with J gene TRBJ1-5, with 8 bases that match TRBD1. Germline lookup yields CDR1 MNHEY and CDR2 SVGEGT. The trim removed 5 bases at V and 2 bases at J, leaving 11 bases unmatched. The CDR3 sequence is 17 residues long. Here the CDR3 DNA reads TGTGCCAGCAGTACAGGACAGGGCTCAGGAGGCAATCAGCCCCAGCATTTT. It yields the protein CASSTGQGSGGNQPQHF.

This clonotype was picked up a small number of times. V and J are TRBV10-3 and TRBJ1-1, with 9 bases lining up with TRBD1. The V gene's germline CDR1 is ENHRY and CDR2 SYGVKD. This CDR3 is 13 amino acids long. V lost 5 bases and J lost 7; bases outside the gene matches: 5. CDR3 nucleotides: TGTGCCATCAGTACACAGGGGGCGAGTGAAGCTTTCTTT. Protein: CAISTQGASEAFF.

J is TRBJ1-2 and V is TRBV6-5; TRBD1 aligns across 9 bases. The CDR3 is made up of 12 amino acids. CDR1 MNHEY and CDR2 SVGAGI come from the germline V gene. Unmatched junction bases numbered 3, after V lost 9 bases and J lost 4 bases. CDR3 in amino acids: CASRDRVYGYTF. CDR3 nucleotide sequence: TGTGCCAGTAGGGACAGGGTCTATGGCTACACCTTC.

In this sample, this clonotype turned up a few times. The chain is built from TRBV4-3 and TRBJ1-6; 7 bases are a match to TRBD1. The J segment lost 3 bases and the V segment lost 1 base, leaving 0 bases of the junction unmatched. CDR1 is LGHNA and CDR2 is YSLEER in the germline V gene. The CDR3 sequence is 15 residues long. This chain's CDR3 is CASSQGTGYNSPLHF. CDR3 DNA: TGCGCCAGCAGCCAAGGGACAGGCTATAATTCACCCCTCCACTTT.

This clonotype was seen a few times. This chain uses TRBV9 with TRBJ2-7; TRBD1 matches 8 bases. Germline CDR1 is SGDLS and CDR2 is YYNGEE. The CDR3 has 15 amino acids. V lost 2 bases, J lost 5 bases, and 9 bases stayed unmatched. CDR3 bases: TGTGCCAGCAGCGTCCGACAGGGGCCAGGGGACGAGCAGTACTTC. As protein: CASSVRQGPGDEQYF.

CDR3 DNA: TGTGCCAGCAGCCCCTTTACGAACACTGAAGCTTTCTTT. It codes for CASSPFTNTEAFF. The genes are TRBV12-3 or TRBV12-4 and TRBJ1-1; the D is unclear. The CDR3 covers 13 residues. The V end was cut by 6 bases, the J end by 1 base, with 9 bases between.

The table lists this clonotype with a few counts. The CDR3 bases are TGTGCCAGCAGCGGAAATTACCTACCCTACGAGCAGTACTTC. Its protein is CASSGNYLPYEQYF. This sequence joins TRBV9 and TRBJ2-7; the D is unclear. Trimming stripped 3 bases from V and 2 bases from J, with 12 bases between. The CDR3 totals 14 residues. Germline CDR1 and CDR2: SGDLS and YYNGEE.

The V and J genes are TRBV7-8 and TRBJ2-6, with TRBD1 matching 8 bases. CDR3 length equals 17 residues. Trimming removed 5 bases from V and 2 bases from J; junction bases left unmatched: 8. Germline V gene sequence: CDR1 SGHVS, CDR2 FQNEAQ. CDR3: CASSADRGSTGANVLTF. The CDR3 region has the DNA TGTGCCAGCAGCGCCGACAGGGGTTCGACTGGGGCCAACGTCCTGACTTTC.

This chain uses TRBV20-1 with TRBJ2-5; 9 bases line up with TRBD2. The V segment lost 3 bases and the J segment 5 bases; nucleotides outside the gene matches: 13. Germline V gives CDR1 DFQATT, CDR2 SNEGSKA (reference sequence). The CDR3 extends over 16 amino acids. In DNA, the CDR3 is TGCAGTGCTAGGCGGCGGCGCGGGAGGGAAGTCGAGACCCAGTACTTC. Translated, it gives CSARRRRGREVETQYF.

Notes on this clonotype: One junction end disagrees with the germline gene, perhaps due to a read error. The CDR3 here is CASSFGVAGVF. The DNA of the CDR3 is TGTGCCAGCAGCTTTGGGGTTGCGGGTGTCTTC. The V and J genes are TRBV11-2 and TRBJ2-1, with D maybe TRBD2 (5 bases). The CDR3 extends over 11 amino acids. CDR1 is SGHAT, CDR2 FQNNGV, per germline.

The chain couples TRBV5-6 to TRBJ1-2; no definite D call. CDR1 is SGHDT, CDR2 YYEEEE, per germline. Deletions cut 0 bases from V and 4 bases from J, with 7 bases between. This CDR3 has 13 amino acids. CDR3 coding DNA: TGTGCCAGCAGCTTGGGTGGGGTCTATGGCTACACCTTC. Amino acid sequence: CASSLGGVYGYTF.

The chain links TRBV29-1 to TRBJ1-1, with D perhaps matching TRBD1 (5 bases). CDR3 size: 12 residues. CDR1 is SQVTM, CDR2 ANQGSEA, per germline. V gave up 7 bases and J gave up 0 bases, with 9 bases separating them. CDR3 protein: CSATVMNTEAFF. The CDR3 nucleotides are TGCAGCGCGACAGTTATGAACACTGAAGCTTTCTTT.